These 16 T cell receptor beta chains came from one sample sequenced in a study of cytomegalovirus exposure and HLA in healthy donors. 13 Jbeta primers and 60 Vbeta primers were used for the PCR. Sequencing used immunoSEQ multiplex PCR; TCRdb keeps in-frame clones, though not all of them. Of about 160,000 clones listed, roughly 79% are singletons. The sample was PBMCs. Receptor source: a woman in her 40s in good health and CMV-seropositive.

As regards this clone: A junction boundary mismatches the germline segment, possibly from a read error. This rearrangement joins TRBV7-8 to TRBJ2-6; D may be TRBD2 (6 bases). The CDR3 is 22 amino acids. In germline, CDR1 is SGHVS, CDR2 FQNEAQ. The CDR3 loop reads CAGSLGGSRGLPDLSGANVLTF. The CDR3 coding sequence is TGTGCCGGCAGCCTCGGAGGCTCAAGGGGACTTCCGGACCTCTCTGGGGCCAACGTCCTGACTTTC.

The genes are TRBV29-1 and TRBJ2-5; 9 bases match TRBD2. V shed 5 bases and J 5 bases; nucleotides not matched to a gene: 9. The CDR3 extends over 14 amino acids. Germline CDR1 is SQVTM and CDR2 is ANQGSEA. The CDR3 spells CSVSGGTYGETQYF. The CDR3 DNA is TGCAGCGTTAGCGGGGGGACCTATGGGGAGACCCAGTACTTC.

This clone appeared a single time. V usage is TRBV5-6 and J usage is TRBJ2-1; maybe TRBD2 (6 bases). Germline assignment: CDR1 SGHDT and CDR2 YYEEEE. Trimming removed 5 bases at V and 2 bases at J, with 11 bases between. This CDR3 spans 14 amino acids. The CDR3 coding sequence is TGTGCCAGCAGTAGACTAGGTCCCTACAATGAGCAGTTCTTC. Residues: CASSRLGPYNEQFF.

This clone was counted a few times. The chain is built from TRBV18 and TRBJ2-1, with D possibly matching TRBD1 (7 bases). CDR1 is KGHSH, CDR2 LQKENI, per germline. The CDR3 covers 13 residues. V shed 6 bases and J shed 5 bases, with 11 bases lying between them. The CDR3 protein is CASSGGQNNEQFF. The CDR3 DNA sequence: TGTGCCAGCTCGGGGGGACAGAACAATGAGCAGTTCTTC.

The chain has TRBV28 and TRBJ2-7; D not resolved. The germline gives CDR1 MDHEN, CDR2 SYDVKM. The CDR3 runs to 12 residues. V was pared by 3 bases and J by 2 bases, with 5 bases between. The CDR3 DNA is TGTGCCAGCAGTTTTCTCCCCTACGAGCAGTACTTC. Residues: CASSFLPYEQYF. The full variable domain, completed using reference TRBV28 and TRBJ2-7, is DVKVTQSSRYLVKRTGEKVFLECVQDMDHENMFWYRQDPGLGLRLIYFSYDVKMKEKGDIPEGYSVSREKKERFSLILESASTNQTSMYLCASSFLPYEQYFGPGTRLTVT.

V gene TRBV2 combines with J gene TRBJ1-1; TRBD1 matches 8 bases. The CDR3 extends over 13 amino acids. CDR1 and CDR2 (germline): SNHLY, FYNNEI. Unmatched junction bases numbered 4, after V lost 5 bases and J lost 5 bases. The CDR3 DNA is TGTGCCAGCAGTCGAGGACAGGGAACTGAAGCTTTCTTT. Encoded protein: CASSRGQGTEAFF.

This clone was seen just once. The rearrangement links TRBV4-1 to TRBJ1-2, with no clear D. Germline lookup yields CDR1 MGHRA and CDR2 YSYEKL. The CDR3 totals 13 residues. V was clipped by 1 base and J by 8 bases, with 11 bases between them. The CDR3 region is CASSQVLELGYTF. In nucleotides, the CDR3 is TGCGCCAGCAGCCAAGTTCTAGAGTTGGGCTACACCTTC.

CDR3 in DNA: TGTGCCAGCAGACGGGTCGATAGAAATCAGCCCCAGCATTTT. Translating it yields CASRRVDRNQPQHF. The V gene is TRBV6-1, the J gene TRBJ1-5, with D unresolved. Germline CDR1 reads MNHNS; CDR2 reads SASEGT. This CDR3 comprises 14 residues. The germline V and J ends were trimmed by 6 bases and 4 bases, with 13 bases remaining between them.

As regards this clone: This CDR3 is missing its conserved last phenylalanine or tryptophan, likely due to a read error. The chain uses TRBV7-9 and TRBJ1-2; D unresolved. CDR3 length: 11 amino acids. Deletions cut 6 bases from V and 7 bases from J, with 9 bases between. CDR1 is SEHNR and CDR2 is FQNEAQ in the germline V gene (reference sequence). The CDR3 DNA sequence: TGTGCCAGCAGAGCCGGAGGTGGCTACACCCTC. Encoded protein: CASRAGGGYTL.

The genes are TRBV5-1 and TRBJ2-7; 9 nucleotides match TRBD1. The germline CDR1 and CDR2 sequences are SGHRS and YFSETQ. Trimming at V came to 3 bases and at J to 0 bases, leaving 7 bases not matched to a gene. The CDR3 sequence is 16 residues long. The CDR3 here is CASSWGTGLSSYEQYF. CDR3 coding DNA: TGCGCCAGCAGCTGGGGGACAGGGCTGAGCTCCTACGAGCAGTACTTC.

In its sample, this clone was seen a few times. The J gene is TRBJ2-1, the V gene TRBV6-5, with D maybe TRBD2 (6 bases). The CDR3 covers 14 residues. V was cut by 2 bases and J by 7 bases, with 12 bases left in between. Germline V gene lookup returns CDR1 MNHEY and CDR2 SVGAGI. The CDR3 spells CASSYGGNRNEQFF. In DNA, the CDR3 is TGTGCCAGCAGTTACGGGGGGAATAGGAATGAGCAGTTCTTC.

CDR3 residues: CASSLVVTAIYEQYF. CDR3 nucleotides: TGCGCCAGCAGCTTGGTGGTGACAGCTATCTACGAGCAGTACTTC. The chain links TRBV5-1 to TRBJ2-7, with D perhaps TRBD1 (5 bases). This CDR3 contains 15 residues. CDR1 and CDR2 (germline): SGHRS, YFSETQ. V dropped 0 bases and J dropped 3 bases, with 13 bases sitting between them. The whole variable domain, filled in from reference TRBV5-1 and TRBJ2-7, reads KAGVTQTPRYLIKTRGQQVTLSCSPISGHRSVSWYQQTPGQGLQFLFEYFSETQRNKGNFPGRFSGRQFSNSRSEMNVSTLELGDSALYLCASSLVVTAIYEQYFGPGTRLTVT.

This chain links TRBV28 with TRBJ1-4; D is possibly TRBD1 (5 bases). Between the trimmed V and J ends, which lost 3 bases and 9 bases, there was a span of 17 bases. The CDR3 totals 15 residues. Germline V gene sequence: CDR1 MDHEN, CDR2 SYDVKM. Here the CDR3 DNA reads TGTGCCAGCAGTTTGGGAGGGACGGTAGGGAAAAAACTGTTTTTT. This encodes CASSLGGTVGKKLFF.

The rearrangement joins TRBV30 to TRBJ1-6; 7 bases map to TRBD1. Trimming removed 0 bases from V and 10 bases from J; junction bases left unmatched: 3. Germline V lookup: CDR1 GTSNPN, CDR2 SVGIG (reference sequence). The CDR3 contains 13 residues. The CDR3 DNA follows: TGTGCCTGGAGTGTAGACAGGGTATCACCCCTCCACTTT. It specifies CAWSVDRVSPLHF.

This clone was counted a single time. The chain couples TRBV18 to TRBJ1-1; no reliable D call. The V and J ends lost 1 base and 5 bases respectively, with 17 bases between them. Per germline, CDR1 KGHSH and CDR2 LQKENI. The CDR3 runs to 16 residues. This CDR3 is CASSPLAEGTGTEAFF. CDR3 DNA: TGTGCCAGCTCACCACTGGCAGAGGGAACTGGTACTGAAGCTTTCTTT.

V is TRBV6-5 and J is TRBJ1-2; 7 bases match TRBD1. Germline loops: CDR1 MNHEY, CDR2 SVGAGI. Germline trimming cut 2 bases from V and 6 bases from J; bases unmatched to any gene: 6. There are 14 residues in the CDR3. CDR3 in DNA: TGTGCCAGCAGTTACCGCGACAGGGATGATGGCTACACCTTC. Its translation is CASSYRDRDDGYTF.